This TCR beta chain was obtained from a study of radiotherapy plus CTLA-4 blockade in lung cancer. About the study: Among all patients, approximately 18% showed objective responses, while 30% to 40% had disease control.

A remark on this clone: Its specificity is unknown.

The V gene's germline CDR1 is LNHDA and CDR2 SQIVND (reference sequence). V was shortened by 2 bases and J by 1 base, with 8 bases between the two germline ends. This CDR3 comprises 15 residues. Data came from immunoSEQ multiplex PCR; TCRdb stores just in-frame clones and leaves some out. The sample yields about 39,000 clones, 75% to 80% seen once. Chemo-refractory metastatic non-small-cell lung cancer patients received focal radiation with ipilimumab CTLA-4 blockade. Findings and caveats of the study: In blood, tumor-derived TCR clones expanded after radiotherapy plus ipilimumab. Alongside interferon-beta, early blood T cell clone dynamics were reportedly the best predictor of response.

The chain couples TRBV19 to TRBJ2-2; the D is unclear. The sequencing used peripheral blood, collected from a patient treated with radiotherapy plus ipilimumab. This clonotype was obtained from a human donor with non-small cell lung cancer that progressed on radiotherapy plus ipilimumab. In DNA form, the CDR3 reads TGTGCCAGTAGTATATTGGGCCAGAACACCGGGGAGCTGTTTTTT. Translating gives CASSILGQNTGELFF.